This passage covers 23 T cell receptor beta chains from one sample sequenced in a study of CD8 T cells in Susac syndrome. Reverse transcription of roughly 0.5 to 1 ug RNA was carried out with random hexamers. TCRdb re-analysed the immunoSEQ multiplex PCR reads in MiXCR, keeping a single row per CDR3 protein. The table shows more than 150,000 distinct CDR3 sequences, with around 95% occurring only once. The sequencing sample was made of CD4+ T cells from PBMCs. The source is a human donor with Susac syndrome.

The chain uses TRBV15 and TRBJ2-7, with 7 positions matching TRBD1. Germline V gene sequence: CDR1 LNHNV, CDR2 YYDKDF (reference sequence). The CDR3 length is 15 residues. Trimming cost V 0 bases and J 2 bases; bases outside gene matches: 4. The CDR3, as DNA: TGTGCCACCAGCAGAGATTTACAGGGGCCCTACGAGCAGTACTTC. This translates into CATSRDLQGPYEQYF.

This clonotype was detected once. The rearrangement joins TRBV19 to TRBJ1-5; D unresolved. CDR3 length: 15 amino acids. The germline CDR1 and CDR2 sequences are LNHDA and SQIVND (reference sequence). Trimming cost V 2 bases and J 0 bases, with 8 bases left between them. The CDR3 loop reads CASSISVASNQPQHF. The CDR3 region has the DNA TGTGCCAGTAGTATATCAGTGGCTAGCAATCAGCCCCAGCATTTT.

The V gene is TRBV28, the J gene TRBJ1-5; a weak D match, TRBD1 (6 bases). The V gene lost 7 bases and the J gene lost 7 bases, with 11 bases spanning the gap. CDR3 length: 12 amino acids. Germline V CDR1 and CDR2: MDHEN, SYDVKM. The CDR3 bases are TGTGCCAGCAACTCAGGGGTCCAGCCCCAGCATTTT. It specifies CASNSGVQPQHF.

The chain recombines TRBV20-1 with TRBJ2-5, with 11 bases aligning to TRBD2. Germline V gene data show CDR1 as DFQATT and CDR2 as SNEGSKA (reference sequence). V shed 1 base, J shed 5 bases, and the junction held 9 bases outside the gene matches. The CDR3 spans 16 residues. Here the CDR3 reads CSARGLSGGARETQYF. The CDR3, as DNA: TGCAGTGCTAGAGGTCTTAGCGGGGGGGCCAGGGAGACCCAGTACTTC.

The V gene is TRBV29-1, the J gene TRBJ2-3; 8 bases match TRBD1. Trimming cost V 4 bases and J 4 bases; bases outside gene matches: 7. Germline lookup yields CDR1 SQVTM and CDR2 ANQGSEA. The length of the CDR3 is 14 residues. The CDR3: CSVVRQGSADTQYF. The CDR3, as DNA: TGCAGCGTTGTCCGACAGGGGTCCGCAGATACGCAGTATTTT.

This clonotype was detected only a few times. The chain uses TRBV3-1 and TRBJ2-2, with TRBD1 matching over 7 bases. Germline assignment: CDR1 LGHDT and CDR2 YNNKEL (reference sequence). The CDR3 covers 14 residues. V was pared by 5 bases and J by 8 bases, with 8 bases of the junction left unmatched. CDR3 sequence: CASSEAGTEGELFF. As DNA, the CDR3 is TGTGCCAGCAGCGAAGCTGGGACAGAAGGGGAGCTGTTTTTT.

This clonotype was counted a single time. The CDR3 loop is CASSLEGGLVSGYTF. The CDR3 nucleotides read TGTGCCAGCAGTTTAGAGGGGGGTTTGGTGTCTGGCTACACCTTC. The chain has TRBV27 and TRBJ1-2; D possibly corresponds to TRBD1 (6 bases). Germline-derived CDR1 and CDR2 are MNHEY and SMNVEV (reference sequence). V was cut by 2 bases and J by 7 bases, with 17 bases left in between. This CDR3 comprises 15 residues.

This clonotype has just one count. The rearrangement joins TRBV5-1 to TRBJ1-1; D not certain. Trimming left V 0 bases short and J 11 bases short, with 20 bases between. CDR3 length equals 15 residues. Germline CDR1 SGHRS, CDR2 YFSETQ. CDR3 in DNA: TGCGCCAGCAGCTTGGCACCGGGTTCCCCAAGTGCGGCTTTCTTT. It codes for CASSLAPGSPSAAFF.

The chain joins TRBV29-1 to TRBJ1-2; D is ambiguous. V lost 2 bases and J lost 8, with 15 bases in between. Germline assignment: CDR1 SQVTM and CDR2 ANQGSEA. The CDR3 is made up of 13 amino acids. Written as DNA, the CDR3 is TGCAGCGTTGAAACGGTATCGGCGGGGGGCTACACCTTC. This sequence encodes CSVETVSAGGYTF.

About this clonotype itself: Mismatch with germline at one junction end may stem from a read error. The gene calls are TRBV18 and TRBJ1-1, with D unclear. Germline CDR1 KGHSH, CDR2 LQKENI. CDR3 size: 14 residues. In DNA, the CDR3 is TGTGCCAGCTCCCCACTAGCAGATAACACTGAAGCTTTCTTT. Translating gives CASSPLADNTEAFF.

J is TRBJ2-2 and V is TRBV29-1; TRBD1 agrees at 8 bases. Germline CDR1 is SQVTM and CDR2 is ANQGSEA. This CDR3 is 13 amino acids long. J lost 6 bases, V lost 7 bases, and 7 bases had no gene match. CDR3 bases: TGCAGCGCTACGCCACAGGGGGCCGGGGAGCTGTTTTTT. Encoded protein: CSATPQGAGELFF.

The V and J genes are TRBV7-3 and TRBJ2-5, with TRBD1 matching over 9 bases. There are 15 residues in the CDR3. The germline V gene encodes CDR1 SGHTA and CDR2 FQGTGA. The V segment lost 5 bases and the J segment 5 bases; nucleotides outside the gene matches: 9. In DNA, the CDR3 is TGTGCCAGCAGCCTCACAGGGACAGGGTTGGAGACCCAGTACTTC. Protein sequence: CASSLTGTGLETQYF.

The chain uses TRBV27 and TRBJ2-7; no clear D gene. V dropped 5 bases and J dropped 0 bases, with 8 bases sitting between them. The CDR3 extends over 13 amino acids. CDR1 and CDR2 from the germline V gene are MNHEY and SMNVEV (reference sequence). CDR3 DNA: TGTGCCAGCAGTAGAAGGCCCTCCTACGAGCAGTACTTC. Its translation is CASSRRPSYEQYF.

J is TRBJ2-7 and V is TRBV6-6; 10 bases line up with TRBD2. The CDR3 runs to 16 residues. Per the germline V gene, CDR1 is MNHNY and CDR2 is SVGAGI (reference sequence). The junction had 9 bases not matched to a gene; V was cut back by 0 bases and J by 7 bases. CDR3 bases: TGTGCCAGCAGTTACTCTCCAGCGGGGGGGGGCTGGGAGCAGTACTTC. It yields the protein CASSYSPAGGGWEQYF.

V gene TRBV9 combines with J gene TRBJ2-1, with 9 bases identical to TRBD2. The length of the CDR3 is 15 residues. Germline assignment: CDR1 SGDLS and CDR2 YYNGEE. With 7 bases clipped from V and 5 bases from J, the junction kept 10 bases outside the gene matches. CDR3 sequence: CASATSGLVDNEQFF. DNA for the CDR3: TGTGCCAGCGCTACTAGCGGGTTGGTTGACAATGAGCAGTTCTTC. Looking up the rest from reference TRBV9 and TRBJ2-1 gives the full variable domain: DSGVTQTPKHLITATGQRVTLRCSPRSGDLSVYWYQQSLDQGLQFLIQYYNGEERAKGNILERFSAQQFPDLHSELNLSSLELGDSALYFCASATSGLVDNEQFFGPGTRLTVL.

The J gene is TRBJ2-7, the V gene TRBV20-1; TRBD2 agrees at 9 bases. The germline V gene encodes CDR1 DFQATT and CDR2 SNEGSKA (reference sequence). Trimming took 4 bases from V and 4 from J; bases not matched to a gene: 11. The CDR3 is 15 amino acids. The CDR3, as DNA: TGCAGTGCTATTCTCCTCGCAGCGGGGGGTTACGAGCAGTACTTC. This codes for CSAILLAAGGYEQYF.

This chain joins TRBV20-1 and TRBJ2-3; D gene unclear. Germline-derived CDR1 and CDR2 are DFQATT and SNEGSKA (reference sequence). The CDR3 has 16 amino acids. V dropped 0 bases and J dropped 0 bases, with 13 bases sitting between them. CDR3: CSARDPTPASTDTQYF. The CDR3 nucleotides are TGCAGTGCTAGAGATCCAACCCCAGCCAGCACAGATACGCAGTATTTT.

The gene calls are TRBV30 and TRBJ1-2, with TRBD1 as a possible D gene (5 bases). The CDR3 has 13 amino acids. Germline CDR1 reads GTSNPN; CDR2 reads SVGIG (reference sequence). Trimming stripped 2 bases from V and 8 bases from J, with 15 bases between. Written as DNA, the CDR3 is TGTGCCTGGAGTCCGTCAGGGTTAAGCGGCTACACCTTC. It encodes CAWSPSGLSGYTF.

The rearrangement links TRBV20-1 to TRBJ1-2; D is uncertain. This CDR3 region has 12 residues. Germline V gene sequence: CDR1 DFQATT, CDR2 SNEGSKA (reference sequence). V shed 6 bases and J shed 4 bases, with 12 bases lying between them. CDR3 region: CSAPGETYGYTF. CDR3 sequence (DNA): TGCAGTGCCCCAGGAGAAACCTATGGCTACACCTTC.

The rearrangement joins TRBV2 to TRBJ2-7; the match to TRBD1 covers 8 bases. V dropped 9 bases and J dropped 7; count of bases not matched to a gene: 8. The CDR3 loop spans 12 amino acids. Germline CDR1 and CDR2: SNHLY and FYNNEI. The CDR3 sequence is CASTDRGREQYF. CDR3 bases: TGTGCCAGTACAGACAGGGGCAGGGAGCAGTACTTC.

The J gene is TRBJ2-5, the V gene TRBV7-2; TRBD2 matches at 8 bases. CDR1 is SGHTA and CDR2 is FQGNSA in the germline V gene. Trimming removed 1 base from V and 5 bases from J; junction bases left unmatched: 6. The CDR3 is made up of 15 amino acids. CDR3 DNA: TGTGCCAGCAGCTTAGGAAGCGGGGGAGGGGAGACCCAGTACTTC. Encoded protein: CASSLGSGGGETQYF.

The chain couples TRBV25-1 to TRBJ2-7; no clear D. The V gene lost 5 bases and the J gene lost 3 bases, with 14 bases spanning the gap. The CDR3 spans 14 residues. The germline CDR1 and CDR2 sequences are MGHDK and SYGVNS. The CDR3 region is CASSSPPPFYEQYF. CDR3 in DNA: TGTGCCAGCAGTTCCCCCCCTCCGTTCTACGAGCAGTACTTC.

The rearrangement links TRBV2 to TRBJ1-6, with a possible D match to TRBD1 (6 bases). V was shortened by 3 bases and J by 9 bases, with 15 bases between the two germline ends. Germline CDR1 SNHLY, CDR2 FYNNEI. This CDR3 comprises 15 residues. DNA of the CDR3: TGTGCCAGCAGTGAGGGGGGGCGCGAATCTTCACCCCTCCACTTT. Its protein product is CASSEGGRESSPLHF.